The subject of this entry is one T cell receptor (beta chain). The antigen is undetermined. Next came a second PCR, run for about 7 to 12 cycles, which used a sample-barcoded 5' primer along with a J-beta primer mix. TCRdb passed the 5' RACE reads through MiXCR, listing each CDR3 protein once. The sample contains 1.5 million or so distinct CDR3 sequences, roughly 45% of which appear only once. The data belong to a study of blood T cells in healthy people across ages. Study results and limitations: A conclusive naive versus antigen-experienced comparison was prevented by the unsorted PBMCs.

This CDR3 is 13 amino acids long. Germline V gene lookup returns CDR1 SNHLY and CDR2 FYNNEI. The V and J ends lost 5 bases and 2 bases respectively, with 9 bases between them. This clonotype originated in a young woman in good health. This rearrangement joins TRBV2 to TRBJ2-5; D is uncertain. Sequencing input: blood. CDR3 in amino acids: CASSNDRQETQYF. CDR3 DNA: TGTGCCAGCAGTAATGATCGACAAGAGACCCAGTACTTC.